Listed here are 27 T cell receptor beta chains from one sample, sequenced in a study of T cell responses to AZD1222 COVID-19 vaccine. Clones were read by immunoSEQ multiplex PCR, and TCRdb kept only the in-frame ones, dropping some. The sample holds over 130,000 clones, around 90% seen once. The input for sequencing was peripheral blood, taken 28 days after the second dose of the MenACWY control vaccine. The receptors shown here come from an adult who received the MenACWY meningococcal vaccine as a control.

In its sample, this clone was seen once. The chain recombines TRBV5-1 with TRBJ2-3; 8 nucleotides align to TRBD2. Trimming took 0 bases from V and 10 from J; bases not matched to a gene: 10. The CDR3 loop spans 15 amino acids. Germline CDR1 SGHRS, CDR2 YFSETQ. CDR3 coding DNA: TGCGCCAGCAGCTTGGAGGGGGTAGCGGGGAGTTCGCAGTATTTT. Protein product: CASSLEGVAGSSQYF.

This chain joins TRBV27 and TRBJ1-2, with D perhaps matching TRBD1 (6 bases). The germline CDR1 and CDR2 sequences are MNHEY and SMNVEV (reference sequence). The CDR3 extends over 15 amino acids. Trimming removed 0 bases from V and 4 bases from J, with 12 bases in between. Here the CDR3 reads CASSLSIQGFYGYTF. In nucleotides, the CDR3 is TGTGCCAGCAGTTTATCGATCCAGGGGTTCTATGGCTACACCTTC.

J is TRBJ1-6 and V is TRBV9, with TRBD1 matching 8 bases. After removal of 0 bases from V and 8 bases from J, the junction contained 7 bases not matched to a gene. The germline V gene has CDR1 SGDLS and CDR2 YYNGEE. This CDR3 is 16 amino acids long. The CDR3 DNA reads TGTGCCAGCAGCGTAGAGGCAGGGGGCCGGGATTCACCCCTCCACTTT. This gives the protein CASSVEAGGRDSPLHF.

In this sample, this clone turned up once. V gene TRBV28 combines with J gene TRBJ1-5, with D possibly matching TRBD1 (5 bases). The germline V and J ends were trimmed by 8 bases and 6 bases, with 11 bases remaining between them. Germline V lookup: CDR1 MDHEN, CDR2 SYDVKM. This CDR3 contains 12 residues. This CDR3 is CASRDSGQPQHF. CDR3 nucleotides: TGTGCCAGCCGGGACTCGGGTCAGCCCCAGCATTTT.

The chain employs TRBV3-1 (or the pseudogene TRBV3-2) and TRBJ1-3; D remains ambiguous. The germline CDR1 and CDR2 sequences are LGHDT and YNNKEL (reference sequence). The CDR3 has 13 amino acids. Trimming stripped 1 base from V and 4 bases from J, with 5 bases between. CDR3 sequence: CASSQVMGNTIYF. CDR3 nucleotides: TGTGCCAGCAGCCAAGTGATGGGAAACACCATATATTTT.

The chain recombines TRBV15 with TRBJ2-5; possible D gene TRBD1, 6 bases. The germline CDR1 and CDR2 sequences are LNHNV and YYDKDF (reference sequence). This CDR3 spans 15 amino acids. Trimming shortened V by 3 bases and J by 3 bases, and 14 bases separated the two germline ends. The CDR3 region is CATSRGTGYEETQYF. DNA for the CDR3: TGTGCCACCAGCAGGGGTACAGGGTATGAAGAGACCCAGTACTTC.

This clone has only one observation. The genes are TRBV7-9 and TRBJ1-5, with D tentatively TRBD1 (5 bases). This CDR3 has 14 amino acids. Germline-derived CDR1 and CDR2 are SEHNR and FQNEAQ (reference sequence). V was cut by 5 bases and J by 5 bases, with 13 bases left in between. Here the CDR3 DNA reads TGTGCCAGCAGCCGAGGGGCCCCCCATCAGCCCCAGCATTTT. As protein: CASSRGAPHQPQHF.

The V and J genes are TRBV19 and TRBJ1-2, with 10 bases fitting TRBD1. The germline CDR1 and CDR2 sequences are LNHDA and SQIVND (reference sequence). Losses at the gene ends were 4 bases for V and 8 bases for J; bases not matched to a gene: 7. The CDR3 extends over 14 amino acids. The CDR3 sequence: CASSRDRGVGGYTF. As DNA, the CDR3 is TGTGCCAGTAGTAGGGACAGGGGCGTCGGGGGCTACACCTTC.

This clone appeared a single time. V is TRBV15 and J is TRBJ1-5, with D maybe TRBD1 (5 bases). Trimming stripped 2 bases from V and 2 bases from J, with 13 bases between. Germline CDR1 LNHNV, CDR2 YYDKDF (reference sequence). The CDR3 contains 16 residues. CDR3 region: CATSRPPGQGNQPQHF. The CDR3 coding sequence is TGTGCCACCAGCAGACCACCGGGGCAAGGCAATCAGCCCCAGCATTTT. Drawing the rest from reference TRBV15 and TRBJ1-5, the complete variable domain is DAMVIQNPRYQVTQFGKPVTLSCSQTLNHNVMYWYQQKSSQAPKLLFHYYDKDFNNEADTPDNFQSRRPNTSFCFLDIRSPGLGDTAMYLCATSRPPGQGNQPQHFGDGTRLSIL.

The chain uses TRBV28 and TRBJ1-2; D perhaps matches TRBD1 (5 bases). The CDR3 consists of 13 residues. With 10 bases removed from V and 9 bases from J, the gap between germline ends came to 21 bases. The germline V gene has CDR1 MDHEN and CDR2 SYDVKM. CDR3 protein: CATVTGTAPRYTF. DNA of the CDR3: TGTGCCACGGTTACCGGGACGGCCCCACGCTACACCTTC.

The rearrangement joins TRBV7-8 to TRBJ2-7; D gene unclear. CDR1 is SGHVS, CDR2 FQNEAQ, per germline. The CDR3 is made up of 15 amino acids. Deletions cut 1 base from V and 0 bases from J, with 10 bases between. The CDR3 here is CASSLEHGHSYEQYF. CDR3 sequence (DNA): TGTGCCAGCAGCTTAGAGCATGGCCACTCCTACGAGCAGTACTTC.

CDR3 sequence (DNA): TGTGCCACCAGCAGAGATCAATCGGGAAACACCGGGGAGCTGTTTTTT. It specifies CATSRDQSGNTGELFF. J is TRBJ2-2 and V is TRBV15; a possible D gene is TRBD2 (5 bases). Trimming cost V 0 bases and J 2 bases, with 10 bases left between them. CDR3 size: 16 residues. The germline V gene encodes CDR1 LNHNV and CDR2 YYDKDF (reference sequence). The whole variable domain, filled in from reference TRBV15 and TRBJ2-2, reads DAMVIQNPRYQVTQFGKPVTLSCSQTLNHNVMYWYQQKSSQAPKLLFHYYDKDFNNEADTPDNFQSRRPNTSFCFLDIRSPGLGDTAMYLCATSRDQSGNTGELFFGEGSRLTVL.

This clone is a singleton in its sample. The rearrangement links TRBV9 to TRBJ2-3, with 10 bases fitting TRBD2. The trim removed 2 bases at V and 2 bases at J, leaving 2 bases unmatched. CDR3 length: 15 amino acids. Germline loops: CDR1 SGDLS, CDR2 YYNGEE. Written as DNA, the CDR3 is TGTGCCAGCAGCGTTAGCGGGGGGACCACAGATACGCAGTATTTT. This translates into CASSVSGGTTDTQYF.

The chain uses TRBV28 and TRBJ1-5, with D uncertain. Trimming stripped 9 bases from V and 1 base from J, with 13 bases between. The CDR3 is made up of 14 amino acids. Germline CDR1 is MDHEN and CDR2 is SYDVKM. The CDR3, as DNA: TGTGCCAGTATTGCGGGTACGAGCAATCAGCCCCAGCATTTT. Amino acid sequence: CASIAGTSNQPQHF.

J is TRBJ1-1 and V is TRBV10-2; 7 positions agree with TRBD1. The germline gives CDR1 WSHSY, CDR2 SAAADI. The CDR3 sequence is 15 residues long. Trimming at V came to 3 bases and at J to 0 bases, leaving 4 bases not matched to a gene. The DNA of the CDR3 is TGCGCCAGCAGTGACCCGGGACAGATGAACACTGAAGCTTTCTTT. Protein product: CASSDPGQMNTEAFF.

The rearrangement links TRBV6-2 or TRBV6-3 to TRBJ2-1, with 8 bases fitting TRBD2. Germline CDR1 MNHEY, CDR2 SVGEGT. J gave up 4 bases and V 6 bases, and 8 bases lay outside the gene matches. The CDR3 contains 15 residues. The CDR3 here is CASSQQGLVYNEQFF. CDR3 in DNA: TGTGCCAGCAGCCAACAGGGACTAGTTTACAATGAGCAGTTCTTC.

This chain links TRBV19 with TRBJ2-2; D ambiguous. CDR3 size: 11 residues. The germline V gene has CDR1 LNHDA and CDR2 SQIVND (reference sequence). The V end lost 2 bases, the J end lost 7 bases, and 2 bases lay between the germline ends. The CDR3 region has the DNA TGTGCCAGTAGTATAATCGGGGAGCTGTTTTTT. The encoded protein is CASSIIGELFF.

The chain recombines TRBV6-5 with TRBJ2-7, with D perhaps matching TRBD2 (7 bases). Germline assignment: CDR1 MNHEY and CDR2 SVGAGI. Trimming shortened V by 7 bases and J by 3 bases, and 16 bases separated the two germline ends. There are 14 residues in the CDR3. The CDR3, as DNA: TGTGCCAGCAAGCCTCGGGGGGCAATCTACGAGCAGTACTTC. It codes for CASKPRGAIYEQYF.

This chain links TRBV19 with TRBJ2-1, with TRBD2 identical over 11 bases. The CDR3 sequence is 14 residues long. The V gene's germline CDR1 is LNHDA and CDR2 SQIVND (reference sequence). Germline trimming cut 5 bases from V and 9 bases from J; bases unmatched to any gene: 6. The DNA for the CDR3 is TGTGCCAGTAGTGTTAGCGGGAGGGCCCTTGAGCAGTTCTTC. Residues: CASSVSGRALEQFF.

V and J are TRBV5-1 and TRBJ2-2, with 7 bases aligning to TRBD1. There are 13 residues in the CDR3. Per the germline V gene, CDR1 is SGHRS and CDR2 is YFSETQ. The J segment lost 6 bases and the V segment lost 2 bases, leaving 1 base of the junction unmatched. The CDR3 region has the DNA TGCGCCAGCAGCTTTCAGGGGGCCGGGGAGCTGTTTTTT. Residues: CASSFQGAGELFF.

The gene calls are TRBV10-2 and TRBJ2-1; D may be TRBD2 (6 bases). The V gene lost 10 bases and the J gene lost 4 bases, with 20 bases spanning the gap. The CDR3 length is 15 residues. From germline, CDR1 is WSHSY and CDR2 SAAADI. This CDR3 is CATLAGRSSYNEQFF. The CDR3 DNA follows: TGCGCCACCCTCGCGGGGCGGAGCTCTTACAATGAGCAGTTCTTC.

The chain combines TRBV19 with TRBJ1-1; D unresolved. V gave up 4 bases and J gave up 1 base, with 4 bases separating them. The CDR3 extends over 12 amino acids. The germline gives CDR1 LNHDA, CDR2 SQIVND (reference sequence). The CDR3 region has the DNA TGTGCCAGTAGTAACAGGAACACTGAAGCTTTCTTT. As protein: CASSNRNTEAFF.

The chain couples TRBV7-6 to TRBJ2-5, with 8 bases aligning to TRBD1. V lost 0 bases and J lost 3; bases outside the gene matches: 3. The CDR3 totals 15 residues. Germline assignment: CDR1 SGHVS and CDR2 FNYEAQ. The CDR3 DNA follows: TGTGCCAGCAGCTTAGCAGTACAGGGGGAAGAGACCCAGTACTTC. Its translation: CASSLAVQGEETQYF.

This chain links TRBV2 with TRBJ1-2, with D unresolved. CDR1 is SNHLY, CDR2 FYNNEI, per germline. The length of the CDR3 is 14 residues. V lost 1 base and J lost 4, with 10 bases in between. The CDR3 here is CASSEVRGSYGYTF. DNA for the CDR3: TGTGCCAGCAGTGAAGTACGGGGAAGCTATGGCTACACCTTC.

This rearrangement joins TRBV9 to TRBJ1-1, with a tentative D call TRBD1 (5 bases). CDR3 size: 14 residues. Germline CDR1 SGDLS, CDR2 YYNGEE. Trimming pared 3 bases from V and 1 base from J, leaving 10 bases between. CDR3 in DNA: TGTGCCAGCAGCGAGGACGGACAGAACACTGAAGCTTTCTTT. Protein sequence: CASSEDGQNTEAFF.

The V gene is TRBV29-1, the J gene TRBJ2-3; possibly TRBD2 for D (7 bases). In germline, CDR1 is SQVTM, CDR2 ANQGSEA. V was trimmed by 2 bases and J by 1 base, leaving 10 bases between them. This CDR3 is 14 amino acids long. CDR3 amino acids: CSVEKGGGTDTQYF. The DNA for the CDR3 is TGCAGCGTTGAAAAGGGGGGGGGCACAGATACGCAGTATTTT.

This chain uses TRBV7-9 with TRBJ2-7; possibly TRBD1 for D (6 bases). CDR3 length equals 15 residues. Trimming left V 0 bases short and J 2 bases short, with 11 bases between. Germline-derived CDR1 and CDR2 are SEHNR and FQNEAQ (reference sequence). The CDR3 is CASSLATGSPYEQYF. As DNA, the CDR3 is TGTGCCAGCAGCTTAGCTACAGGGAGCCCCTACGAGCAGTACTTC.